In its sample, the clone carrying this TCR beta chain was seen a few times. Its matching antigen is unknown. The data belong to a study of blood T cells in healthy people across ages. On the study more broadly: Template-switching capture recovered about one barcoded beta molecule per two T cells.

A minimum of 6 micrograms of total RNA was extracted per sample. Alongside a J-beta primer mix, a sample-barcoded 5' primer served in a second PCR lasting roughly 6 to 11 cycles. TCRdb reprocessed the 5' RACE reads with MiXCR, giving one entry per CDR3 protein. The table has about 1,600,000 distinct CDR3 sequences, about 40% seen once. CDR3 length: 18 residues. With 7 bases removed from V and 6 bases from J, the gap between germline ends came to 28 bases. The V gene's germline CDR1 is SGHTA and CDR2 FQGNSA. Whole-study results and caveats: It was not possible, with unsorted PBMCs, to conclusively compare naive and antigen-experienced cells.

The TCR was taken from a woman between 18 and 29 years old in good health. The chain has TRBV7-2 and TRBJ2-4; tentative D call: TRBD2 (8 bases). The material sequenced was blood. CDR3 in amino acids: CASTGGGLPTPGGNIQYF. Written as DNA, the CDR3 is TGTGCCAGCACCGGGGGGGGACTTCCTACCCCAGGGGGAAACATTCAGTACTTC.